These 9 T cell receptor beta chains were sequenced from one sample in a study of blood T cell repertoires in COVID-19. Repertoires were generated with immunoSEQ multiplex PCR, while TCRdb's copy carries only in-frame clones and drops some. The table shows around 180,000 clones, with 80% to 90% occurring only once. Specimen: peripheral blood. These receptors came from a man in his sixties with acute or convalescent COVID-19.

The V call is TRBV7-8, the J call TRBJ1-6; TRBD1 might be the D (5 bases). The CDR3 covers 14 residues. Per germline, CDR1 SGHVS and CDR2 FQNEAQ. Trimming took 1 base from V and 7 from J, leaving 8 bases between them. Written as DNA, the CDR3 is TGTGCCAGCAGCTTAGGGGGCGCGAATTCACCCCTCCACTTT. Protein product: CASSLGGANSPLHF.

This clone was seen a few times. The CDR3 DNA sequence: TGTGCCTCCAGCACATGGCAGGGGCGAATAACCTACAATGAGCAGTTCTTC. Translating it yields CASSTWQGRITYNEQFF. The rearrangement uses TRBV2 and TRBJ2-1, with a tentative D call TRBD1 (6 bases). The V end was cut by 11 bases, the J end by 2 bases, with 25 bases between. The germline gives CDR1 SNHLY, CDR2 FYNNEI. The CDR3 has 17 residues.

This clone was observed a few times. J is TRBJ2-3 and V is TRBV4-1; D is unclear. The CDR3 loop spans 18 amino acids. Germline V gives CDR1 MGHRA, CDR2 YSYEKL. Trimming stripped 2 bases from V and 2 bases from J, with 20 bases between. CDR3 DNA sequence: TGCGCCAGCAGCCAACTGAGAACTTATCCGCAAGCCACAGATACGCAGTATTTT. Protein: CASSQLRTYPQATDTQYF.

This chain joins TRBV28 and TRBJ2-7; 7 bases line up with TRBD1. Germline trimming cut 4 bases from V and 4 bases from J; bases unmatched to any gene: 7. Looked up from germline, CDR1 is MDHEN and CDR2 is SYDVKM. The CDR3 sequence is 14 residues long. The CDR3 loop is CASSWTGLGYEQYF. CDR3 sequence (DNA): TGTGCCAGCAGTTGGACAGGTCTAGGGTACGAGCAGTACTTC.

This clone occurred once. The V gene is TRBV24-1, the J gene TRBJ1-2, with a possible D match to TRBD1 (6 bases). This CDR3 contains 16 residues. Trimming removed 4 bases at V and 3 bases at J, with 17 bases between. CDR1 is KGHDR, CDR2 SFDVKD, per germline. DNA for the CDR3: TGTGCCACCAGTGACGACGTCAGGGGCACATACTATGGCTACACCTTC. Its protein product is CATSDDVRGTYYGYTF.

V gene TRBV27 combines with J gene TRBJ2-7; TRBD2 is a possible D gene (6 bases). The germline CDR1 and CDR2 sequences are MNHEY and SMNVEV (reference sequence). The ends were cut back, 3 bases at V and 4 bases at J, with 13 bases in the middle. The CDR3 sequence is 14 residues long. The CDR3 nucleotides are TGTGCCAGCAGTTTCTCCGGGAGTCAGTACGAGCAGTACTTC. Translated, it gives CASSFSGSQYEQYF.

The V and J genes are TRBV7-9 and TRBJ2-5; TRBD2 aligns across 13 bases. This CDR3 is built from 18 residues. Germline V gives CDR1 SEHNR, CDR2 FQNEAQ (reference sequence). J lost 9 bases, V lost 3 bases, and 16 bases had no gene match. The CDR3 DNA reads as TGTGCCAGCAGCTTGGGGACTAGCGGGGCCTATCCCCTAAGGGCCCAGTACTTC. It yields the protein CASSLGTSGAYPLRAQYF.

This chain links TRBV5-1 with TRBJ2-7; a possible D gene is TRBD1 (5 bases). The V end was cut by 0 bases, the J end by 3 bases, with 10 bases between. The CDR3 is made up of 14 amino acids. CDR1 and CDR2 from the germline V gene are SGHRS and YFSETQ. The CDR3 protein is CASSLGQGLYEQYF. Here the CDR3 DNA reads TGCGCCAGCAGCTTGGGTCAGGGCCTCTACGAGCAGTACTTC.

As regards this clone: The germline gene is not matched at one end of the junction; a read error may be the cause. V and J are TRBV6-5 and TRBJ2-1; possible D gene TRBD1, 6 bases. CDR3 length equals 14 residues. CDR1 is MNHEY, CDR2 SVGAGI, per germline. The CDR3 nucleotides read TGTGCCAGCAGCTTGTCCCGGGACATGGCCGAAAGCGTCTTC. Translating it yields CASSLSRDMAESVF.